The rows below give T cell receptor beta chains drawn from one sample of a study of patients and donors after allogeneic stem cell transplantation. Via MiXCR, TCRdb re-called the RT-PCR reads, giving one row per CDR3 protein. The sample carries 900,000 to 1,000,000 distinct CDR3 sequences, 18% recorded once. Sequencing was carried out using blood, either unsorted or a sorted T cell fraction (not recorded which). The origin of the receptors is a human donor who was either an allogeneic HSCT recipient or a stem cell or donor lymphocyte infusion donor (not recorded which). It is not recorded whose cells these are; they may come from a transplant donor. CDR3s include the opening cysteine and the closing phenylalanine or tryptophan. The order of the fields is CDR3 protein, CDR3 DNA, clone size, D gene, J gene, V gene. The D gene is left open where the match is weak. Clone size is not always given. Where it is, it says once, few, many or a class for expanded clones.

cdr3_aa: CASSLEWGYTF; cdr3_nt: TGTGCCAGCAGCTTAGAATGGGGCTACACCTTC; clone_size: few; d_call: -; j_call: TRBJ1-2; v_call: TRBV7-9
cdr3_aa: CASRFTLKHSYEQYF; cdr3_nt: TGCGCCAGCAGATTCACTCTGAAACACTCCTACGAGCAGTACTTC; clone_size: -; d_call: -; j_call: TRBJ2-7; v_call: TRBV4-1
cdr3_aa: CASSLGIRYGYTF; cdr3_nt: TGTGCCAGCAGCTTAGGAATCCGTTATGGCTACACCTTC; clone_size: -; d_call: -; j_call: TRBJ1-2; v_call: TRBV7-3
cdr3_aa: CASSSGQTSYEQYF; cdr3_nt: TGTGCCAGCAGCTCGGGACAGACCTCCTACGAGCAGTACTTC; clone_size: few; d_call: TRBD1; j_call: TRBJ2-7; v_call: TRBV7-9
cdr3_aa: CASSPRRGLYNEQFF; cdr3_nt: TGTGCCAGCAGTCCCCGCAGGGGCCTCTACAATGAGCAGTTCTTC; clone_size: many; d_call: -; j_call: TRBJ2-1; v_call: TRBV6-1
cdr3_aa: CATSREAAMGEKLFF; cdr3_nt: TGTGCCACCAGCAGAGAAGCGGCGATGGGTGAAAAACTGTTTTTT; clone_size: -; d_call: -; j_call: TRBJ1-4; v_call: TRBV15
cdr3_aa: CASSEMAFF; cdr3_nt: TGTGCCAGCAGTGAAATGGCTTTCTTT; clone_size: many; d_call: -; j_call: TRBJ1-1; v_call: TRBV6-1
cdr3_aa: CSARALGGSSYNEQFF; cdr3_nt: TGCAGTGCTAGAGCTCTTGGGGGGAGCTCCTACAATGAGCAGTTCTTC; clone_size: -; d_call: -; j_call: TRBJ2-1; v_call: TRBV20-1
cdr3_aa: CASSLRGAVKVKQYF; cdr3_nt: TGTGCCAGCAGTTTACGGGGGGCGGTCAAAGTGAAGCAGTACTTC; clone_size: -; d_call: -; j_call: TRBJ2-7; v_call: TRBV12-3/TRBV12-4
cdr3_aa: CSARSGSTDTQYF; cdr3_nt: TGCAGTGCTAGATCCGGATCCACAGATACGCAGTATTTT; clone_size: -; d_call: -; j_call: TRBJ2-3; v_call: TRBV20-1
cdr3_aa: CASRPGQLYEQYF; cdr3_nt: TGTGCCAGCAGGCCGGGACAGCTCTACGAGCAGTACTTC; clone_size: few; d_call: TRBD1; j_call: TRBJ2-7; v_call: TRBV2
cdr3_aa: CASSLPGYEQFF; cdr3_nt: TGTGCCAGCAGCTTGCCCGGCTATGAGCAGTTCTTC; clone_size: few; d_call: -; j_call: TRBJ2-1; v_call: TRBV5-6
cdr3_aa: CATSKGGTGNTIYF; cdr3_nt: TGTGCCACCAGCAAGGGGGGTACGGGAAACACCATATATTTT; clone_size: few; d_call: -; j_call: TRBJ1-3; v_call: TRBV15
cdr3_aa: CASSLYAGPNSPLHF; cdr3_nt: TGTGCCAGCAGCTTGTATGCAGGGCCTAATTCACCCCTCCACTTT; clone_size: many; d_call: -; j_call: TRBJ1-6; v_call: TRBV5-6
cdr3_aa: CASSTLANEQFF; cdr3_nt: TGTGCCAGCAGCACCCTAGCGAATGAGCAGTTCTTC; clone_size: few; d_call: -; j_call: TRBJ2-1; v_call: TRBV21-1
cdr3_aa: CASSTTRSAADGTQYF; cdr3_nt: TGTGCCAGCAGCACAACTCGGTCGGCAGCCGACGGGACCCAGTACTTC; clone_size: -; d_call: -; j_call: TRBJ2-5; v_call: TRBV7-8
cdr3_aa: CASSPTGTGSPPLHF; cdr3_nt: TGTGCCAGCAGCCCGACCGGGACAGGGTCACCACCCCTCCACTTT; clone_size: few; d_call: TRBD1; j_call: TRBJ1-6; v_call: TRBV5-6
cdr3_aa: CASSQAPRGLRDTEAFF; cdr3_nt: TGCGCCAGCAGCCAAGCCCCGCGGGGGTTACGGGACACTGAAGCTTTCTTT; clone_size: -; d_call: -; j_call: TRBJ1-1; v_call: TRBV4-3
cdr3_aa: CASSKGTGSDTF; cdr3_nt: TGCGCCAGCAGTAAGGGGACAGGGTCGGATACCTTC; clone_size: few; d_call: TRBD1; j_call: TRBJ1-2; v_call: TRBV5-1
cdr3_aa: CATGAGGMLDTQYF; cdr3_nt: TGTGCCACGGGGGCAGGGGGAATGTTGGATACGCAGTATTTT; clone_size: few; d_call: TRBD1; j_call: TRBJ2-3; v_call: TRBV24-1
cdr3_aa: CASSLSEGAKQPQHF; cdr3_nt: TGTGCCAGCAGCTTATCAGAAGGGGCCAAACAGCCCCAGCATTTT; clone_size: -; d_call: -; j_call: TRBJ1-5; v_call: TRBV7-2
cdr3_aa: CASRPPGQDYGYTF; cdr3_nt: TGTGCCAGCAGGCCCCCGGGACAGGACTATGGCTACACCTTC; clone_size: few; d_call: TRBD1; j_call: TRBJ1-2; v_call: TRBV6-1
cdr3_aa: CASSLGAFGELFF; cdr3_nt: TGTGCCAGCAGCTTAGGAGCCTTCGGGGAGCTGTTTTTT; clone_size: -; d_call: -; j_call: TRBJ2-2; v_call: TRBV7-2
cdr3_aa: CSAVRDTKNTEAFF; cdr3_nt: TGCAGTGCCGTCCGGGACACAAAAAACACTGAAGCTTTCTTT; clone_size: few; d_call: -; j_call: TRBJ1-1; v_call: TRBV20-1
cdr3_aa: CASSFMSGTSEAFF; cdr3_nt: TGTGCCAGCAGTTTTATGTCGGGGACTTCAGAAGCTTTCTTT; clone_size: -; d_call: -; j_call: TRBJ1-1; v_call: TRBV12-3/TRBV12-4
cdr3_aa: CASSLGGKTTQETQYF; cdr3_nt: TGTGCCAGCAGCCTTGGGGGAAAAACCACCCAAGAGACCCAGTACTTC; clone_size: -; d_call: -; j_call: TRBJ2-5; v_call: TRBV11-1
cdr3_aa: CASSYRGGEKLFF; cdr3_nt: TGTGCCAGCAGTTATAGGGGGGGTGAAAAACTGTTTTTT; clone_size: few; d_call: -; j_call: TRBJ1-4; v_call: TRBV6-5
cdr3_aa: CATMGERCWDWQETQYF; cdr3_nt: TGTGCCACCATGGGAGAACGCTGCTGGGACTGGCAAGAGACCCAGTACTTC; clone_size: few; d_call: -; j_call: TRBJ2-5; v_call: TRBV24-1
cdr3_aa: CAIITDRSNEQYF; cdr3_nt: TGTGCCATCATTACCGACAGGTCGAACGAGCAGTACTTC; clone_size: few; d_call: -; j_call: TRBJ2-7; v_call: TRBV10-3
cdr3_aa: CASSAGRGGLEAFF; cdr3_nt: TGTGCCAGCAGCGCCGGGAGAGGGGGCCTTGAAGCTTTCTTT; clone_size: few; d_call: TRBD1; j_call: TRBJ1-1; v_call: TRBV9
cdr3_aa: CASNLQGLDNSPLHF; cdr3_nt: TGTGCCAGCAATTTACAGGGGCTCGATAATTCACCCCTCCACTTT; clone_size: -; d_call: TRBD1; j_call: TRBJ1-6; v_call: TRBV27
cdr3_aa: CASSQNFGLASHNEQFF; cdr3_nt: TGTGCCAGCAGCCAGAATTTCGGACTAGCATCTCACAATGAGCAGTTCTTC; clone_size: -; d_call: TRBD2; j_call: TRBJ2-1; v_call: TRBV14
cdr3_aa: CASSSERGFYDTQYF; cdr3_nt: TGTGCCAGCAGCTCGGAGCGGGGTTTTTATGATACGCAGTATTTT; clone_size: few; d_call: TRBD2; j_call: TRBJ2-3; v_call: TRBV7-2
cdr3_aa: CASTADSPYEQYF; cdr3_nt: TGTGCCAGCACCGCGGACAGTCCCTACGAGCAGTACTTC; clone_size: -; d_call: -; j_call: TRBJ2-7; v_call: TRBV6-6
cdr3_aa: CAGIGGGLDTQYF; cdr3_nt: TGTGCCGGGATCGGTGGTGGATTGGATACGCAGTATTTT; clone_size: -; d_call: -; j_call: TRBJ2-3; v_call: TRBV2
cdr3_aa: CASSLNTANIQYF; cdr3_nt: TGCGCCAGCAGCTTGAATACAGCAAACATTCAGTACTTC; clone_size: -; d_call: -; j_call: TRBJ2-4; v_call: TRBV5-1
cdr3_aa: CAWLGLAGYNEQFF; cdr3_nt: TGTGCCTGGCTCGGACTAGCGGGTTACAATGAGCAGTTCTTC; clone_size: -; d_call: TRBD2; j_call: TRBJ2-1; v_call: TRBV30
cdr3_aa: CASSPKGLSIYEQYF; cdr3_nt: TGTGCCAGCAGTCCTAAGGGACTATCTATCTACGAGCAGTACTTC; clone_size: few; d_call: TRBD2; j_call: TRBJ2-7; v_call: TRBV27
cdr3_aa: CAISGSGTSGSYEQYF; cdr3_nt: TGTGCCATCAGTGGGTCCGGGACTAGCGGGAGTTACGAGCAGTACTTC; clone_size: -; d_call: TRBD2; j_call: TRBJ2-7; v_call: TRBV10-3
cdr3_aa: CASSSRQGAHRKNIQYF; cdr3_nt: TGTGCCAGCAGCTCCAGACAGGGGGCGCATAGGAAAAACATTCAGTACTTC; clone_size: -; d_call: TRBD1; j_call: TRBJ2-4; v_call: TRBV11-2
cdr3_aa: CASGLMEGGDRRNTEAFF; cdr3_nt: TGTGCTAGTGGTTTGATGGAGGGAGGGGACAGACGGAACACTGAAGCTTTCTTT; clone_size: -; d_call: TRBD1; j_call: TRBJ1-1; v_call: TRBV12-5
cdr3_aa: CSASGGYLEAFF; cdr3_nt: TGCAGTGCTAGCGGGGGATACCTTGAAGCTTTCTTT; clone_size: -; d_call: -; j_call: TRBJ1-1; v_call: TRBV20-1
cdr3_aa: CARWVQETQYF; cdr3_nt: TGTGCCAGATGGGTCCAAGAGACCCAGTACTTC; clone_size: -; d_call: -; j_call: TRBJ2-5; v_call: TRBV9
cdr3_aa: CASSPTQETQYF; cdr3_nt: TGTGCCAGCAGTCCGACCCAAGAGACCCAGTACTTC; clone_size: many; d_call: -; j_call: TRBJ2-5; v_call: TRBV7-2
cdr3_aa: CASSPSGRTGEQYF; cdr3_nt: TGTGCCAGTAGTCCGAGCGGGAGGACCGGCGAGCAGTACTTC; clone_size: -; d_call: TRBD2; j_call: TRBJ2-7; v_call: TRBV19
cdr3_aa: CAWSKGVVNTEAFF; cdr3_nt: TGTGCCTGGAGTAAAGGGGTGGTGAACACTGAAGCTTTCTTT; clone_size: -; d_call: -; j_call: TRBJ1-1; v_call: TRBV30
cdr3_aa: CASSEYMGYPNTEAFF; cdr3_nt: TGTGCCAGCAGTGAATATATGGGTTACCCGAACACTGAAGCTTTCTTT; clone_size: few; d_call: -; j_call: TRBJ1-1; v_call: TRBV25-1
cdr3_aa: CSARPPGHSPGGGYTF; cdr3_nt: TGCAGTGCTAGGCCTCCGGGACACTCCCCGGGGGGTGGCTACACCTTC; clone_size: few; d_call: -; j_call: TRBJ1-2; v_call: TRBV20-1
cdr3_aa: CASRKWGLAGGSGETQYF; cdr3_nt: TGTGCCAGCAGAAAGTGGGGACTAGCGGGGGGCTCAGGAGAGACCCAGTACTTC; clone_size: -; d_call: TRBD2; j_call: TRBJ2-5; v_call: TRBV12-3/TRBV12-4
cdr3_aa: CAISDVQGGPYEQYF; cdr3_nt: TGTGCCATCAGTGACGTCCAGGGGGGGCCCTACGAGCAGTACTTC; clone_size: -; d_call: -; j_call: TRBJ2-7; v_call: TRBV10-3
cdr3_aa: CASSPPTSGSSGNIQYF; cdr3_nt: TGCGCCAGCAGCCCGCCGACTAGCGGGAGCTCAGGAAACATTCAGTACTTC; clone_size: -; d_call: TRBD2; j_call: TRBJ2-4; v_call: TRBV5-1
cdr3_aa: CASSQTGGAYEQYF; cdr3_nt: TGTGCCAGCAGCCAGACAGGGGGAGCCTACGAGCAGTACTTC; clone_size: -; d_call: TRBD1; j_call: TRBJ2-7; v_call: TRBV7-9
cdr3_aa: CASSDSIAGDLYNEQFF; cdr3_nt: TGTGCCAGCAGTGACTCAATAGCGGGAGACCTATACAATGAGCAGTTCTTC; clone_size: -; d_call: TRBD2; j_call: TRBJ2-1; v_call: TRBV25-1
cdr3_aa: CATRKAGNTIYF; cdr3_nt: TGTGCCACCCGAAAGGCGGGGAACACCATATATTTT; clone_size: few; d_call: -; j_call: TRBJ1-3; v_call: TRBV24-1
cdr3_aa: CSVEGHLNTEAFF; cdr3_nt: TGCAGCGTTGAAGGGCATCTGAACACTGAAGCTTTCTTT; clone_size: few; d_call: -; j_call: TRBJ1-1; v_call: TRBV29-1
cdr3_aa: CASSRGGAHEQYF; cdr3_nt: TGTGCCAGCAGTCGGGGGGGGGCCCACGAGCAGTACTTC; clone_size: -; d_call: TRBD2; j_call: TRBJ2-7; v_call: TRBV3-1
cdr3_aa: CASSSSGHEQFF; cdr3_nt: TGCGCCAGCAGCTCCTCTGGGCATGAGCAGTTCTTC; clone_size: -; d_call: -; j_call: TRBJ2-1; v_call: TRBV5-1